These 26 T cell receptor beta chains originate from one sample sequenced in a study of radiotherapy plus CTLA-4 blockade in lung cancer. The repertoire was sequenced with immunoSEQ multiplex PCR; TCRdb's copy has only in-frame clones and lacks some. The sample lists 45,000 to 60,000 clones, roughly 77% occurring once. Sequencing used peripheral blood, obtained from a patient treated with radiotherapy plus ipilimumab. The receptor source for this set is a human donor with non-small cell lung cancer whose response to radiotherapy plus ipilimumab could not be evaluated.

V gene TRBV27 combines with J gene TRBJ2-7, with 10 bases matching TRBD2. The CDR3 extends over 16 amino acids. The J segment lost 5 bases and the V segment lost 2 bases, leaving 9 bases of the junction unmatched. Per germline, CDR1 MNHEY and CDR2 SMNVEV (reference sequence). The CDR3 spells CASSLVGSGRSHEQYF. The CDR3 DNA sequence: TGTGCCAGCAGTTTAGTCGGTAGCGGGAGGTCCCACGAGCAGTACTTC.

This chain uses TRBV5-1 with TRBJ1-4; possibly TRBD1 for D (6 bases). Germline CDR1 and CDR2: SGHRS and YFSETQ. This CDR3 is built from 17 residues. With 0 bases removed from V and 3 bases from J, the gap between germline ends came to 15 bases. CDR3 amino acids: CASSLALGQNSNEKLFF. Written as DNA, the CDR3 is TGCGCCAGCAGCTTGGCCCTAGGACAGAACTCTAATGAAAAACTGTTTTTT.

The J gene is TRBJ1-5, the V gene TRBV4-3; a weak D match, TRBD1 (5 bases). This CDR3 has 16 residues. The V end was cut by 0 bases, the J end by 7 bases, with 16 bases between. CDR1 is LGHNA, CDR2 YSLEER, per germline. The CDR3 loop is CASSQDLGGRVQPQHF. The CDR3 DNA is TGCGCCAGCAGCCAAGATCTTGGGGGGAGAGTGCAGCCCCAGCATTTT.

For the CDR3, the DNA is TGTGCCAGCAGTTACTCCAGGGGGCCAACGTCCGAGCAGTACTTC. Translation: CASSYSRGPTSEQYF. This rearrangement joins TRBV6-5 to TRBJ2-7, with TRBD1 identical over 8 bases. The CDR3 spans 15 residues. Losses at the gene ends were 0 bases for V and 6 bases for J; bases not matched to a gene: 7. Germline V CDR1 and CDR2: MNHEY, SVGAGI.

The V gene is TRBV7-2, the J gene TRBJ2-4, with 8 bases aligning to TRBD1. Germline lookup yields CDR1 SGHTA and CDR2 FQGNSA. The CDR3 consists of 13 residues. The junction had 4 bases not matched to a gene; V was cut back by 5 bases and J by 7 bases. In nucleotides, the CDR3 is TGTGCCAGCAGCCGGACAGGGTGGAACATTCAGTACTTC. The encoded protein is CASSRTGWNIQYF. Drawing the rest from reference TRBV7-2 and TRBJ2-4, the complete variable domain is GAGVSQSPSNKVTEKGKDVELRCDPISGHTALYWYRQSLGQGLEFLIYFQGNSAPDKSGLPSDRFSAERTGGSVSTLTIQRTQQEDSAVYLCASSRTGWNIQYFGAGTRLSVL.

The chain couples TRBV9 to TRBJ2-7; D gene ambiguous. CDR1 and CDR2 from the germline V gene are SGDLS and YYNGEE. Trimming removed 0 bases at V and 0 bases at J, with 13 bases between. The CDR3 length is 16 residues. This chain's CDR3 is CASSVAGSPPSYEQYF. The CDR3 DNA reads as TGTGCCAGCAGCGTAGCGGGTAGCCCTCCCTCCTACGAGCAGTACTTC.

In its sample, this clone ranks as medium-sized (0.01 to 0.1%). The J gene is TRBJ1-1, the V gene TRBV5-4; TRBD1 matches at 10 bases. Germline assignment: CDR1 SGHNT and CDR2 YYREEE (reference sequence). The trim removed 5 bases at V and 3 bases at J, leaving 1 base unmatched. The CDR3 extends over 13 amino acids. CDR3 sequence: CASRGQGYTEAFF. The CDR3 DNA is TGTGCCAGCAGGGGACAGGGGTACACTGAAGCTTTCTTT.

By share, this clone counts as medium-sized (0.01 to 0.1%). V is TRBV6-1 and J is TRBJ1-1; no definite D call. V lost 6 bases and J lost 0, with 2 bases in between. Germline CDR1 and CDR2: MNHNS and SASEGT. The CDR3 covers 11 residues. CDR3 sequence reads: CASSMNTEAFF. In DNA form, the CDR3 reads TGTGCCAGCAGCATGAACACTGAAGCTTTCTTT.

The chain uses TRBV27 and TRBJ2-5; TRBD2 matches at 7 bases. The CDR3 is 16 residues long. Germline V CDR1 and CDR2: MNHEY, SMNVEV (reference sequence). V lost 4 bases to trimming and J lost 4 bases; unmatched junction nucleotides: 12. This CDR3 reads CASSYEGGSVGETQYF. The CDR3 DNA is TGTGCCAGCAGTTATGAGGGCGGGAGTGTAGGAGAGACCCAGTACTTC.

CDR3 protein: CASSLGRGHTYEQYF. DNA of the CDR3: TGTGCCAGCAGCTTGGGCAGGGGTCATACCTACGAGCAGTACTTC. This chain connects TRBV5-5 to TRBJ2-7; TRBD1 is a possible D gene (6 bases). Between the trimmed V and J ends, which lost 0 bases and 2 bases, there was a span of 12 bases. The V gene's germline CDR1 is SGHKS and CDR2 YYEKEE (reference sequence). The CDR3 contains 15 residues.

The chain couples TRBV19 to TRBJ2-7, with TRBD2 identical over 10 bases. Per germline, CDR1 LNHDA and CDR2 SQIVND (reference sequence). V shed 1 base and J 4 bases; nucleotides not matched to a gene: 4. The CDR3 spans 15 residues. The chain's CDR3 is CASSIGTSGLYEQYF. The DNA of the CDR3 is TGTGCCAGTAGTATAGGGACTAGCGGATTATACGAGCAGTACTTC.

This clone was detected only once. The CDR3 region is CASSPGTSSYEQYF. CDR3 nucleotide sequence: TGTGCCAGCTCACCCGGGACTAGCTCCTACGAGCAGTACTTC. V gene TRBV18 combines with J gene TRBJ2-7; 8 nucleotides align to TRBD2. V dropped 3 bases and J dropped 0; count of bases not matched to a gene: 1. The length of the CDR3 is 14 residues. CDR1 is KGHSH and CDR2 is LQKENI in the germline V gene.

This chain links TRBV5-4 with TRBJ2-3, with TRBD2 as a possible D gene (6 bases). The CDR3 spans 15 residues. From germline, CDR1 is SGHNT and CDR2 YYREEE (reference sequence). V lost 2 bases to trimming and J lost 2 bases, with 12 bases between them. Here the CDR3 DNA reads TGTGCCAGCAGCTTCGGGGGATCAACCACAGATACGCAGTATTTT. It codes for CASSFGGSTTDTQYF.

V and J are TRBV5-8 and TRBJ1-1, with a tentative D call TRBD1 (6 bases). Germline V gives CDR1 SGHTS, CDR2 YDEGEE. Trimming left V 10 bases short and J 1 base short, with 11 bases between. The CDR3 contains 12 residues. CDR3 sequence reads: CAGTGSNTEAFF. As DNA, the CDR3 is TGTGCCGGCACAGGGTCGAACACTGAAGCTTTCTTT.

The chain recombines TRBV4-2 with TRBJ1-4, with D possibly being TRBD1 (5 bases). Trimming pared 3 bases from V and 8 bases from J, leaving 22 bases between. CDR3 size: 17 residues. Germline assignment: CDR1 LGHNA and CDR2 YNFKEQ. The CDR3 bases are TGTGCCAGCAGCCAGTCTTATTTATCGGGGGAGGTGGAAAAACTGTTTTTT. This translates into CASSQSYLSGEVEKLFF.

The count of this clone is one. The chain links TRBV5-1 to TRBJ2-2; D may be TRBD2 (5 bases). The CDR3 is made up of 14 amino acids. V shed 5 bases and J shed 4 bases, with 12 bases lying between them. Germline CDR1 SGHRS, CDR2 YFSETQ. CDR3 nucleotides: TGCGCCAGCAGAAGGGAGCTTTCCACCGGGGAGCTGTTTTTT. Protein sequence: CASRRELSTGELFF.

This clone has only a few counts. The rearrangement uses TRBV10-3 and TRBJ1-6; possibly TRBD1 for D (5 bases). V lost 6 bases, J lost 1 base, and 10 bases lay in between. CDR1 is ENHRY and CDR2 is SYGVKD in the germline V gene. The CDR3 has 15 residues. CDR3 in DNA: TGTGCCATCAGCGAGCAGGGATCCTATAATTCACCCCTCCACTTT. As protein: CAISEQGSYNSPLHF.

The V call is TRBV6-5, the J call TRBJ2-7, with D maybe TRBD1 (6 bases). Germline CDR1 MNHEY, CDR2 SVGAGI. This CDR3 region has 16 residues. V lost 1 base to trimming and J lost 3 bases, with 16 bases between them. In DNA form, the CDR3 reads TGTGCCAGCAGTTACTTGTCTGCAAGGGGGTTCTACGAGCAGTACTTC. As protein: CASSYLSARGFYEQYF.

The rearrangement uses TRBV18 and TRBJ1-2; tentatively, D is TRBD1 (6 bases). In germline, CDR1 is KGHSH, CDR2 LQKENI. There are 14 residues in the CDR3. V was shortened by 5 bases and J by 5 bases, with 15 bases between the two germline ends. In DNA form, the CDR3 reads TGTGCCAGCTCATCCGAAGGGGGAGAATATGGCTACACCTTC. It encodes CASSSEGGEYGYTF.

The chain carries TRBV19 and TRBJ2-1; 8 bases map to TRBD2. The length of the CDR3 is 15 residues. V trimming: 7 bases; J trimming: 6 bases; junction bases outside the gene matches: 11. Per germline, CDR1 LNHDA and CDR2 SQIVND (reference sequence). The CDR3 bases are TGTGCCAGTAATACCCAGGGGCTAGCGGGCAATGAGCAGTTCTTC. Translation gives CASNTQGLAGNEQFF.

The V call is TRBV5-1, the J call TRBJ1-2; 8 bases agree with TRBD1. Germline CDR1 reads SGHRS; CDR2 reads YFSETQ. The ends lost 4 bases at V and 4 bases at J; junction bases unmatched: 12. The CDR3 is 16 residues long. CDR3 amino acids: CASSPGQGGSSYGYTF. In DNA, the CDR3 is TGCGCCAGCAGCCCCGGACAGGGCGGATCGAGCTATGGCTACACCTTC. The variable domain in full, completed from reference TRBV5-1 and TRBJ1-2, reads KAGVTQTPRYLIKTRGQQVTLSCSPISGHRSVSWYQQTPGQGLQFLFEYFSETQRNKGNFPGRFSGRQFSNSRSEMNVSTLELGDSALYLCASSPGQGGSSYGYTFGSGTRLTVV.

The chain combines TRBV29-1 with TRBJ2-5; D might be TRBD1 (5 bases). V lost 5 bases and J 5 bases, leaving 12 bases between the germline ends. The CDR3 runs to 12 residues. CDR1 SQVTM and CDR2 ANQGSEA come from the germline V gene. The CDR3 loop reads CSVTGPRETQYF. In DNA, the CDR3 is TGCAGCGTTACAGGCCCACGGGAGACCCAGTACTTC.

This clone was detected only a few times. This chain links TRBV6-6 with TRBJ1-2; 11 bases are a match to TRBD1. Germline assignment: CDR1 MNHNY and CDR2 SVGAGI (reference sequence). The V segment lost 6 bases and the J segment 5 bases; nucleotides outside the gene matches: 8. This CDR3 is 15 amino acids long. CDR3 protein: CASRPGTGGRYGYTF. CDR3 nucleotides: TGTGCCAGCAGGCCCGGGACAGGGGGAAGGTATGGCTACACCTTC.

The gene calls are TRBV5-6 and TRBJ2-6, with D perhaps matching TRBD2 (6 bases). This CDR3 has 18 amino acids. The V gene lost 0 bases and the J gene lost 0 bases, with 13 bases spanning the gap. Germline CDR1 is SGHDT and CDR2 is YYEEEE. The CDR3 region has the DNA TGTGCCAGCAGCTTGGGTCGTCGGGGGAACTCTGGGGCCAACGTCCTGACTTTC. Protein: CASSLGRRGNSGANVLTF. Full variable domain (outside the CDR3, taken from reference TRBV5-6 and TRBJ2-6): DAGVTQSPTHLIKTRGQQVTLRCSPKSGHDTVSWYQQALGQGPQFIFQYYEEEERQRGNFPDRFSGHQFPNYSSELNVNALLLGDSALYLCASSLGRRGNSGANVLTFGAGSRLTVL.

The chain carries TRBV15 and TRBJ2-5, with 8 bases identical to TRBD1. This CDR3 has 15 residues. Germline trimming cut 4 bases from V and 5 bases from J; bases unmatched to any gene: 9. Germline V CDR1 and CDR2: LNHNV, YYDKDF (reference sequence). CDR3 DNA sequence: TGTGCCACCAGCACCTACGGACAGGGTTGGGAGACCCAGTACTTC. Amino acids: CATSTYGQGWETQYF. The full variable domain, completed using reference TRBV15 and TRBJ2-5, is DAMVIQNPRYQVTQFGKPVTLSCSQTLNHNVMYWYQQKSSQAPKLLFHYYDKDFNNEADTPDNFQSRRPNTSFCFLDIRSPGLGDTAMYLCATSTYGQGWETQYFGPGTRLLVL.

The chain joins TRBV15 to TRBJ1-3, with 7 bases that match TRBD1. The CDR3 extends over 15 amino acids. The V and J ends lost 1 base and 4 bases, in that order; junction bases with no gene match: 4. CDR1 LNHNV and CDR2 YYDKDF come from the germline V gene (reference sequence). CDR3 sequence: CATSRVWGQGNTIYF. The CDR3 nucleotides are TGTGCCACCAGCAGAGTCTGGGGACAGGGAAACACCATATATTTT.